A single TCR beta chain is shown here with its context. Sequencing was performed with immunoSEQ multiplex PCR; in TCRdb, only in-frame clones are kept and a portion is missing. The sample holds hundreds of thousands of clones, 75% to 80% seen once. The data were obtained in a study of shared T cell receptors in the human thymus. CDR3 length equals 17 residues. Germline V lookup: CDR1 MNHEY, CDR2 SMNVEV (reference sequence). V trimming: 3 bases; J trimming: 5 bases; junction bases outside the gene matches: 10. A further study also used this sample, focusing on human thymus T cells. Turning to that study: Donation came from healthy Finnish infants having corrective surgery for congenital heart defects. From resections taken during corrective heart surgery, the thymus tissue was obtained. Biased V and J segment usage appeared in thymus and peripheral blood. Related research found strongly overlapping thymic repertoires in unrelated individuals.

The sequence derives from a boy in the first two years of life with a congenital heart defect. This chain joins TRBV27 and TRBJ2-7; 13 nucleotides match TRBD2. The material sequenced was thymocytes. The CDR3 loop is CASSFRTSGSPGNEQYF. CDR3 nucleotides: TGTGCCAGCAGTTTCAGGACTAGCGGGAGCCCAGGGAACGAGCAGTACTTC.